This T cell receptor (beta chain) was profiled in a study of cytomegalovirus exposure and HLA in healthy donors. Findings and caveats of the study: Previously analyzed data showed that most TCR beta V segments were productive at a frequency of about 87% or about 30%. Many donors carried some public TCRs, although rarity characterized most TCR sequences.

V was pared by 5 bases and J by 1 base, with 11 bases between. CDR3 length: 15 amino acids. CDR1 and CDR2 (germline): SEHNR, FQNEAQ (reference sequence). This PCR relied on a set of 60 Vbeta primers and 13 Jbeta primers. The data were produced by immunoSEQ multiplex PCR, yet TCRdb's version contains in-frame clones alone and is incomplete. The data contain around 200,000 clones, almost 70% of them singletons. This clone was counted a few times. What it binds is not known. Sequencing was performed on PBMCs. The rearrangement joins TRBV7-9 to TRBJ2-2, with a weak D call TRBD2 (5 bases). This TCR came from a man in his forties in good health and CMV-seropositive. In DNA form, the CDR3 reads TGTGCCAGCAGCCAGCCTGGGAGGAACACCGGGGAGCTGTTTTTT. It specifies CASSQPGRNTGELFF.